This passage covers 27 T cell receptor beta chains from one sample sequenced in a study of shared clonotypes between healthy human individuals (dated by TCRdb to the early 2020s). The library was obtained by the immunoSEQ multiplex PCR assay. TCRdb holds this immuneACCESS table with in-frame rearrangements only. Some clones are missing; in checked studies, unresolved V genes explain under half, and the rest has no known cause. The sample table holds under 2,000,000 clones, of which about 94% were seen once. The ten largest account for under 1.5% of the sample. CD8 naive samples were CD45RO-negative cells positively selected for CCR7, giving a CD45RA+CCR7+ population that excluded TemRA cells. The sample taken for sequencing was naive CD8+ T cells sorted from blood. The cell subset or site label, read with the paper, signifies: CD45RA+CCR7+. Every receptor here comes from a man aged 18-30 years in good health.

Remarks on this clone: This sample also contains other DNA sequences that code for the same CDR3. The chain has TRBV27 and TRBJ2-2; D is ambiguous. This CDR3 region has 13 residues. The V and J ends lost 0 bases and 6 bases respectively, with 5 bases between them. Germline loops: CDR1 MNHEY, CDR2 SMNVEV (reference sequence). DNA for the CDR3: TGTGCCAGCAGTTTATCAGGGCCCGGGGAGCTGTTTTTT. Its translation: CASSLSGPGELFF.

The chain is built from TRBV10-3 and TRBJ2-5; 9 bases line up with TRBD1. With 9 bases clipped from V and 5 bases from J, the junction kept 10 bases outside the gene matches. Looked up from germline, CDR1 is ENHRY and CDR2 is SYGVKD. The CDR3 spans 14 residues. The CDR3 DNA follows: TGTGCCATTTCCCCGGGACAGGGCTCCGAGACCCAGTACTTC. Translated: CAISPGQGSETQYF.

DNA for the CDR3: TGTGCCAGCAGCTTGTCCCCTACAACCTACGAGCAGTACTTC. Amino acids: CASSLSPTTYEQYF. This chain joins TRBV5-4 and TRBJ2-7; D ambiguous. This CDR3 is built from 14 residues. Trimming left V 1 base short and J 2 bases short, with 10 bases between. Germline values: CDR1 SGHNT, CDR2 YYREEE (reference sequence).

V is TRBV7-3 and J is TRBJ2-4; weak D call: TRBD2 (5 bases). Germline V gene sequence: CDR1 SGHTA, CDR2 FQGTGA. Trimming removed 1 base from V and 8 bases from J, with 15 bases in between. The CDR3 extends over 15 amino acids. The CDR3 sequence: CASSLKSGVGDIQYF. The CDR3 DNA reads TGTGCCAGCAGCTTAAAGTCCGGGGTTGGGGACATTCAGTACTTC.

V is TRBV20-1 and J is TRBJ2-1; D gene uncertain. Germline V gene sequence: CDR1 DFQATT, CDR2 SNEGSKA (reference sequence). V gave up 3 bases and J gave up 12 bases, with 12 bases separating them. This CDR3 is 11 amino acids long. The CDR3 nucleotides are TGCAGTGCTAGCTTCCCAACTGTGCAGTTCTTC. Translated: CSASFPTVQFF.

This rearrangement joins TRBV9 to TRBJ2-7, with D unclear. CDR3 length: 14 amino acids. Germline CDR1 SGDLS, CDR2 YYNGEE. Deletions cut 0 bases from V and 2 bases from J, with 9 bases between. The CDR3 sequence is CASSVGKLTYEQYF. CDR3 DNA sequence: TGTGCCAGCAGCGTAGGCAAGTTGACCTACGAGCAGTACTTC.

Concerning this clone: Other nucleotide sequences in the sample specify the same CDR3. V usage is TRBV5-8 and J usage is TRBJ2-7; D gene ambiguous. This CDR3 is built from 11 residues. The germline CDR1 and CDR2 sequences are SGHTS and YDEGEE. The V end lost 0 bases, the J end lost 6 bases, and 4 bases lay between the germline ends. CDR3 loop: CASSLAGEQYF. CDR3 DNA: TGTGCCAGCAGCTTGGCGGGCGAGCAGTACTTC. The full variable domain, its missing parts supplied by reference TRBV5-8 and TRBJ2-7, is EAGVTQSPTHLIKTRGQQATLRCSPISGHTSVYWYQQALGLGLQFLLWYDEGEERNRGNFPPRFSGRQFPNYSSELNVNALELEDSALYLCASSLAGEQYFGPGTRLTVT.

The chain couples TRBV6-5 to TRBJ1-3; D unresolved. CDR1 and CDR2 from the germline V gene are MNHEY and SVGAGI. The V end lost 0 bases, the J end lost 0 bases, and 9 bases lay between the germline ends. The CDR3 covers 16 residues. CDR3 nucleotide sequence: TGTGCCAGCAGTTACTCGGGGTCTTACTCTGGAAACACCATATATTTT. It is translated as CASSYSGSYSGNTIYF.

The chain links TRBV7-6 to TRBJ2-1, with 14 bases identical to TRBD2. V lost 5 bases to trimming and J lost 8 bases; unmatched junction nucleotides: 5. CDR1 is SGHVS and CDR2 is FNYEAQ in the germline V gene. This CDR3 spans 15 amino acids. The CDR3 loop is CASSPGLAGDYEQFF. CDR3 nucleotides: TGTGCCAGCAGCCCGGGACTAGCGGGAGACTATGAGCAGTTCTTC. Full variable domain (missing parts from reference TRBV7-6 and TRBJ2-1): GAGVSQSPRYKVTKRGQDVALRCDPISGHVSLYWYRQALGQGPEFLTYFNYEAQQDKSGLPNDRFSAERPEGSISTLTIQRTEQRDSAMYRCASSPGLAGDYEQFFGPGTRLTVL.

The V and J genes are TRBV15 and TRBJ2-1, with TRBD1 as a possible D gene (5 bases). Trimming removed 5 bases from V and 1 base from J, with 9 bases in between. In germline, CDR1 is LNHNV, CDR2 YYDKDF (reference sequence). The CDR3 contains 14 residues. The CDR3 DNA follows: TGTGCCACCAGCGGTAGGGGATCCTACAATGAGCAGTTCTTC. Encoded protein: CATSGRGSYNEQFF. The complete variable domain, with remaining parts taken from reference TRBV15 and TRBJ2-1, reads DAMVIQNPRYQVTQFGKPVTLSCSQTLNHNVMYWYQQKSSQAPKLLFHYYDKDFNNEADTPDNFQSRRPNTSFCFLDIRSPGLGDTAMYLCATSGRGSYNEQFFGPGTRLTVL.

CDR3 sequence: CAWSVHSDTEAFF. The CDR3 coding sequence is TGTGCCTGGAGTGTACACAGTGACACTGAAGCTTTCTTT. The rearrangement links TRBV30 to TRBJ1-1; D ambiguous. Trimming left V 0 bases short and J 3 bases short, with 8 bases between. There are 13 residues in the CDR3. Per germline, CDR1 GTSNPN and CDR2 SVGIG (reference sequence). Full variable domain (outside the CDR3, taken from reference TRBV30 and TRBJ1-1): SQTIHQWPATLVQPVGSPLSLECTVEGTSNPNLYWYRQAAGRGLQLLFYSVGIGQISSEVPQNLSASRPQDRQFILSSKKLLLSDSGFYLCAWSVHSDTEAFFGQGTRLTVV.

V gene TRBV27 combines with J gene TRBJ2-1; 14 bases match TRBD2. The CDR3 extends over 16 amino acids. V was pared by 4 bases and J by 12 bases, with 11 bases of the junction left unmatched. Germline V gives CDR1 MNHEY, CDR2 SMNVEV (reference sequence). The CDR3 sequence: CASSSSYGLAGGWQFF. As DNA, the CDR3 is TGTGCCAGCAGTTCCTCATATGGACTAGCGGGAGGATGGCAGTTCTTC.

The gene calls are TRBV11-2 and TRBJ2-7, with D possibly being TRBD1 (6 bases). Germline CDR1 is SGHAT and CDR2 is FQNNGV. This CDR3 has 15 amino acids. V dropped 1 base and J dropped 3 bases, with 13 bases sitting between them. CDR3 in DNA: TGTGCCAGCAGCTTAGGGCAGGGGAGATTCTACGAGCAGTACTTC. The encoded protein is CASSLGQGRFYEQYF.

The chain joins TRBV5-8 to TRBJ2-7; 8 bases map to TRBD1. The V and J ends lost 3 bases and 3 bases, in that order; junction bases with no gene match: 2. In germline, CDR1 is SGHTS, CDR2 YDEGEE. The CDR3 totals 13 residues. The CDR3 nucleotides read TGTGCCAGCAGCTCCAGGGGGCTCTACGAGCAGTACTTC. Translating it yields CASSSRGLYEQYF. The full variable domain, completed using reference TRBV5-8 and TRBJ2-7, is EAGVTQSPTHLIKTRGQQATLRCSPISGHTSVYWYQQALGLGLQFLLWYDEGEERNRGNFPPRFSGRQFPNYSSELNVNALELEDSALYLCASSSRGLYEQYFGPGTRLTVT.

The genes are TRBV5-6 and TRBJ2-7; 7 bases map to TRBD1. Germline CDR1 reads SGHDT; CDR2 reads YYEEEE. V shed 4 bases, J shed 6 bases, and the junction held 4 bases outside the gene matches. The CDR3 contains 12 residues. CDR3 region: CASSPGTAEQYF. CDR3 nucleotide sequence: TGTGCCAGCAGCCCCGGGACAGCCGAGCAGTACTTC.

This chain connects TRBV30 to TRBJ2-2; D ambiguous. The length of the CDR3 is 12 residues. CDR1 is GTSNPN and CDR2 is SVGIG in the germline V gene (reference sequence). Trimming cost V 4 bases and J 3 bases, with 6 bases left between them. CDR3 in DNA: TGTGCCTGGACTCGGGACACCGGGGAGCTGTTTTTT. Protein sequence: CAWTRDTGELFF. Full variable domain (missing parts from reference TRBV30 and TRBJ2-2): SQTIHQWPATLVQPVGSPLSLECTVEGTSNPNLYWYRQAAGRGLQLLFYSVGIGQISSEVPQNLSASRPQDRQFILSSKKLLLSDSGFYLCAWTRDTGELFFGEGSRLTVL.

The chain uses TRBV5-6 and TRBJ2-7; 9 nucleotides align to TRBD2. CDR3 length: 15 amino acids. Trimming took 0 bases from V and 12 from J; bases not matched to a gene: 13. The germline CDR1 and CDR2 sequences are SGHDT and YYEEEE. The CDR3, as DNA: TGTGCCAGCAGCTTGGGGACAAGCGGGGGGCTTGCGAGGTACTTC. This encodes CASSLGTSGGLARYF.

The chain uses TRBV5-4 and TRBJ1-5, with D tentatively TRBD1 (6 bases). CDR3 size: 16 residues. V lost 2 bases and J lost 3, with 15 bases in between. Germline CDR1 reads SGHNT; CDR2 reads YYREEE (reference sequence). The CDR3 DNA is TGTGCCAGCAGCTTCCTTGTACAGGGTTACAATCAGCCCCAGCATTTT. It encodes CASSFLVQGYNQPQHF.

V gene TRBV29-1 combines with J gene TRBJ1-4; no reliable D call. The CDR3 has 12 residues. V was clipped by 7 bases and J by 8 bases, with 14 bases between them. CDR1 and CDR2 from the germline V gene are SQVTM and ANQGSEA. CDR3 in DNA: TGCAGCGCAAAGGAGGGTTACGAAAAACTGTTTTTT. Translating gives CSAKEGYEKLFF.

The chain has TRBV28 and TRBJ1-1; D gene ambiguous. This CDR3 region has 13 residues. Looked up from germline, CDR1 is MDHEN and CDR2 is SYDVKM. Trimming removed 2 bases from V and 4 bases from J, with 8 bases in between. CDR3 sequence: CASSLDIGTEAFF. The CDR3 DNA reads TGTGCCAGCAGTTTAGACATTGGCACTGAAGCTTTCTTT. Supplemented by reference TRBV28 and TRBJ1-1, the full variable domain reads DVKVTQSSRYLVKRTGEKVFLECVQDMDHENMFWYRQDPGLGLRLIYFSYDVKMKEKGDIPEGYSVSREKKERFSLILESASTNQTSMYLCASSLDIGTEAFFGQGTRLTVV.

CDR3 bases: TGCGCCAGCAGCCAGGCACTAGCGGGTCCAAACCTTTACGAGCAGTACTTC. Translating it yields CASSQALAGPNLYEQYF. The rearrangement joins TRBV4-1 to TRBJ2-7; 9 nucleotides line up with TRBD2. Trimming at V came to 3 bases and at J to 4 bases, leaving 13 bases not matched to a gene. There are 17 residues in the CDR3. CDR1 and CDR2 from the germline V gene are MGHRA and YSYEKL.

V usage is TRBV6-1 and J usage is TRBJ2-3; D unresolved. The CDR3 contains 12 residues. The germline V gene encodes CDR1 MNHNS and CDR2 SASEGT. V lost 7 bases, J lost 2 bases, and 7 bases lay in between. CDR3 DNA sequence: TGTGCCAGCAACCGCCACACAGATACGCAGTATTTT. Residues: CASNRHTDTQYF.

The rearrangement uses TRBV6-5 and TRBJ1-2, with D unresolved. From germline, CDR1 is MNHEY and CDR2 SVGAGI. This CDR3 is 13 amino acids long. V lost 10 bases to trimming and J lost 2 bases, with 14 bases between them. This CDR3 reads CATRGGKNYGYTF. CDR3 nucleotide sequence: TGTGCCACCCGGGGAGGGAAAAACTATGGCTACACCTTC.

The CDR3 coding sequence is TGTGCCAGCAGTTTAGTGGGACAGGGTGAATCACCCCTCCACTTT. Residues: CASSLVGQGESPLHF. The gene calls are TRBV6-5 and TRBJ1-6; 9 bases are shared with TRBD1. The CDR3 runs 15 residues. The V and J ends lost 4 bases and 10 bases, in that order; junction bases with no gene match: 8. CDR1 MNHEY and CDR2 SVGAGI come from the germline V gene.

V usage is TRBV11-2 and J usage is TRBJ2-1; D is undetermined. CDR3 size: 12 residues. Germline-derived CDR1 and CDR2 are SGHAT and FQNNGV. The V gene lost 7 bases and the J gene lost 7 bases, with 11 bases spanning the gap. CDR3 DNA sequence: TGTGCCAGCACGTCGTTGGGGAATGAGCAGTTCTTC. This encodes CASTSLGNEQFF.

The chain links TRBV4-3 to TRBJ2-1; 11 bases align to TRBD2. Per the germline V gene, CDR1 is LGHNA and CDR2 is YSLEER. The CDR3 covers 17 residues. V dropped 3 bases and J dropped 4; count of bases not matched to a gene: 8. The CDR3 here is CASSHSLGLAEYNEQFF. CDR3 DNA: TGCGCCAGCAGCCATTCTTTGGGACTAGCGGAATACAATGAGCAGTTCTTC.

This chain connects TRBV5-6 to TRBJ1-3; D possibly corresponds to TRBD1 (5 bases). This CDR3 has 15 residues. Germline V lookup: CDR1 SGHDT, CDR2 YYEEEE. The V end lost 4 bases, the J end lost 0 bases, and 11 bases lay between the germline ends. Here the CDR3 DNA reads TGTGCCAGCAGCGAAGAGGGGTACTCTGGAAACACCATATATTTT. It yields the protein CASSEEGYSGNTIYF.